Sequencing of this T cell receptor (beta chain) was carried out in a study of blood T cell repertoires in COVID-19. Study context: Both acute and convalescent COVID-19 samples were obtained from the United States, Italy and Spain. Sources were T cells, B-cell-depleted T cells, or PBMCs; the material itself was cDNA or gDNA.

Data came from immunoSEQ multiplex PCR; TCRdb stores just in-frame clones and leaves some out. The data hold 200,000 to 250,000 clones, with approximately 85% observed a single time. Participants were placed into cohorts based on the clinical history they reported. Sequencing was performed on PBMCs or T cells enriched from blood (not recorded which). This sequence was found in a woman between 50 and 59 years old who had recovered from COVID-19.

The CDR3 here is CASTPPGNQETQYF. CDR3 nucleotides: TGTGCCAGCACCCCACCGGGGAACCAAGAGACCCAGTACTTC. The V gene is TRBV7-8, the J gene TRBJ2-5; possibly TRBD2 for D (5 bases). The CDR3 length is 14 residues. Germline loops: CDR1 SGHVS, CDR2 FQNEAQ. V lost 7 bases to trimming and J lost 0 bases, with 12 bases between them.